A single sample gave rise to the 21 T cell receptor beta chains below, sequenced in a study of blood T cell repertoires in COVID-19. The data were produced by immunoSEQ multiplex PCR, yet TCRdb's version contains in-frame clones alone and is incomplete. The sample has approximately 93,000 clones, 80% to 90% seen once. Sequencing input: peripheral blood. The receptors were sampled from a human donor in a cohort sampled during active COVID-19.

The J gene is TRBJ1-4, the V gene TRBV30; 9 nucleotides align to TRBD1. Germline CDR1 is GTSNPN and CDR2 is SVGIG (reference sequence). This CDR3 spans 16 amino acids. The trim removed 3 bases at V and 8 bases at J, leaving 13 bases unmatched. The CDR3 here is CAWSLGPGQGGEKLFF. The CDR3 bases are TGTGCCTGGAGCCTAGGTCCGGGACAGGGTGGCGAAAAACTGTTTTTT.

The gene calls are TRBV6-5 and TRBJ1-1, with a possible D match to TRBD1 (5 bases). Trimming took off 4 bases at V and 1 base at J, with 7 bases between the two ends. The germline V gene encodes CDR1 MNHEY and CDR2 SVGAGI. The CDR3 extends over 13 amino acids. The CDR3 loop is CASSWTRNTEAFF. The CDR3 DNA follows: TGTGCCAGCAGTTGGACAAGGAACACTGAAGCTTTCTTT.

The chain has TRBV6-6 and TRBJ2-7, with 10 bases matching TRBD2. Per germline, CDR1 MNHNY and CDR2 SVGAGI (reference sequence). V dropped 4 bases and J dropped 2; count of bases not matched to a gene: 2. The CDR3 covers 14 residues. CDR3 bases: TGTGCCAGCAGTTTCGGACTAGCGGCCTACGAGCAGTACTTC. Encoded protein: CASSFGLAAYEQYF.

This clone was seen only a few times. The V gene is TRBV5-4, the J gene TRBJ1-5; D perhaps matches TRBD1 (5 bases). Germline values: CDR1 SGHNT, CDR2 YYREEE (reference sequence). Trimming took off 2 bases at V and 0 bases at J, with 6 bases between the two ends. The CDR3 consists of 14 residues. In DNA, the CDR3 is TGTGCCAGCAGCTTACAGGATAGCAATCAGCCCCAGCATTTT. Translating it yields CASSLQDSNQPQHF.

The rearrangement uses TRBV6-5 and TRBJ2-3, with D perhaps TRBD1 (6 bases). Trimming cost V 0 bases and J 3 bases, with 13 bases left between them. The CDR3 extends over 16 amino acids. Germline assignment: CDR1 MNHEY and CDR2 SVGAGI. The CDR3: CASSYSNQGFTDTQYF. The CDR3 DNA follows: TGTGCCAGCAGTTACTCTAACCAGGGGTTTACAGATACGCAGTATTTT.

This clone occurred once. The DNA of the CDR3 is TGTGCCAGCAGTTTATCGACTAGCGGGAGTAATGAGCAGTTCTTC. It translates to CASSLSTSGSNEQFF. This chain connects TRBV27 to TRBJ2-1; 12 bases are shared with TRBD2. V was pared by 0 bases and J by 7 bases, with 1 base of the junction left unmatched. The CDR3 totals 15 residues. Germline values: CDR1 MNHEY, CDR2 SMNVEV (reference sequence).

V gene TRBV7-6 combines with J gene TRBJ2-7; D remains ambiguous. V was pared by 5 bases and J by 3 bases, with 17 bases between. The CDR3 is 15 amino acids. The germline V gene encodes CDR1 SGHVS and CDR2 FNYEAQ. The CDR3 sequence: CASSPEISRHYEQYF. The CDR3 DNA follows: TGTGCCAGCAGCCCTGAAATCTCAAGACACTACGAGCAGTACTTC.

This clone was observed a few times. The chain employs TRBV3-1 (or the pseudogene TRBV3-2) and TRBJ2-1; D remains unclear. The CDR3 has 12 amino acids. Trimming took 0 bases from V and 8 from J, leaving 5 bases between them. The germline V gene encodes CDR1 LGHDT and CDR2 YNNKEL (reference sequence). This chain's CDR3 is CASSQDGYEQFF. CDR3 DNA: TGTGCCAGCAGCCAAGACGGGTATGAGCAGTTCTTC.

The CDR3 nucleotides read TGTGCCAGCAGCCTCCGAGGGTTTGACTATGGCTACACCTTC. It yields the protein CASSLRGFDYGYTF. The chain recombines TRBV3-1 (or the pseudogene TRBV3-2) with TRBJ1-2; D gene ambiguous. Trimming left V 4 bases short and J 3 bases short, with 12 bases between. The CDR3 is 14 residues long. CDR1 and CDR2 from the germline V gene are LGHDT and YNNKEL (reference sequence).

The genes are TRBV27 and TRBJ2-2; 7 bases are a match to TRBD2. CDR3 length equals 15 residues. The ends lost 4 bases at V and 5 bases at J; junction bases unmatched: 7. In germline, CDR1 is MNHEY, CDR2 SMNVEV (reference sequence). CDR3 nucleotides: TGTGCCAGCAGTTCCTCCGGGACTAATACCGGGGAGCTGTTTTTT. Protein product: CASSSSGTNTGELFF.

CDR3 DNA: TGTGCCAGCAGTCGCCAAGACAGGGCCCACGAGCAGTACTTC. Amino acid sequence: CASSRQDRAHEQYF. V and J are TRBV28 and TRBJ2-7, with 7 bases fitting TRBD1. Trimming at V came to 5 bases and at J to 5 bases, leaving 9 bases not matched to a gene. Germline V lookup: CDR1 MDHEN, CDR2 SYDVKM. This CDR3 comprises 14 residues. Drawing the rest from reference TRBV28 and TRBJ2-7, the complete variable domain is DVKVTQSSRYLVKRTGEKVFLECVQDMDHENMFWYRQDPGLGLRLIYFSYDVKMKEKGDIPEGYSVSREKKERFSLILESASTNQTSMYLCASSRQDRAHEQYFGPGTRLTVT.

The V call is TRBV2, the J call TRBJ2-3; 8 bases map to TRBD2. This CDR3 spans 15 amino acids. The germline V gene encodes CDR1 SNHLY and CDR2 FYNNEI. Unmatched junction bases numbered 9, after V lost 7 bases and J lost 3 bases. Written as DNA, the CDR3 is TGTGCCAGCACGTCGCAGGGGACTAGAACAGATACGCAGTATTTT. It encodes CASTSQGTRTDTQYF.

The CDR3 DNA reads TGTGCCAGCAGCCTGGGACAGGGGAACACCATATATTTT. Translation gives CASSLGQGNTIYF. The rearrangement links TRBV11-2 to TRBJ1-3, with TRBD1 matching 10 bases. From germline, CDR1 is SGHAT and CDR2 FQNNGV. J was trimmed by 7 bases and V by 5 bases; bases with no gene match: 2. The CDR3 sequence is 13 residues long.

The rearrangement links TRBV28 to TRBJ1-2, with 7 bases matching TRBD1. The V gene's germline CDR1 is MDHEN and CDR2 SYDVKM. V dropped 5 bases and J dropped 2; count of bases not matched to a gene: 2. The CDR3 sequence is 13 residues long. DNA of the CDR3: TGTGCCAGCAGTCGGGACAGCAACTATGGCTACACCTTC. Protein: CASSRDSNYGYTF.

This clone appeared a single time. This chain links TRBV7-3 with TRBJ2-2, with D tentatively TRBD2 (5 bases). V was shortened by 5 bases and J by 6 bases, with 22 bases between the two germline ends. The germline gives CDR1 SGHTA, CDR2 FQGTGA. The CDR3 length is 17 residues. CDR3 in DNA: TGTGCCAGCAGCATTAAGGCCCCATCCTCGAGGGCCGGGGAGCTGTTTTTT. Protein: CASSIKAPSSRAGELFF.

This clone was detected a few times. The chain joins TRBV14 to TRBJ1-2; D gene uncertain. This CDR3 is built from 14 residues. CDR1 is SGHDN and CDR2 is FVKESK in the germline V gene. The germline V and J ends were trimmed by 0 bases and 7 bases, with 12 bases remaining between them. The CDR3 DNA reads as TGTGCCAGCAGCCAAGATAGTCGGGGAGGTGGCTACACCTTC. Translating it yields CASSQDSRGGGYTF.

This chain joins TRBV2 and TRBJ1-2, with 7 positions matching TRBD1. The germline V gene has CDR1 SNHLY and CDR2 FYNNEI. J lost 8 bases, V lost 9 bases, and 18 bases had no gene match. This CDR3 region has 15 residues. Here the CDR3 reads CARTILETGKGGYTF. The CDR3 bases are TGTGCCAGAACGATACTAGAGACAGGGAAAGGCGGCTACACCTTC.

The chain combines TRBV11-2 with TRBJ1-1, with 8 bases aligning to TRBD1. With 1 base clipped from V and 2 bases from J, the junction kept 9 bases outside the gene matches. Germline V gives CDR1 SGHAT, CDR2 FQNNGV. This CDR3 has 17 residues. The chain's CDR3 is CASSLVPATGVNTEAFF. The DNA of the CDR3 is TGTGCCAGCAGCTTAGTACCGGCGACAGGGGTTAACACTGAAGCTTTCTTT.

This chain connects TRBV6-6 to TRBJ2-2, with D possibly TRBD1 on 6 matching bases. CDR1 is MNHNY and CDR2 is SVGAGI in the germline V gene (reference sequence). The CDR3 is 15 amino acids. V was pared by 6 bases and J by 2 bases, with 13 bases between. CDR3 sequence: CASRVTGSNTGELFF. The CDR3 nucleotides are TGTGCCAGCAGGGTGACAGGTTCTAACACCGGGGAGCTGTTTTTT.

V gene TRBV21-1 combines with J gene TRBJ1-6; TRBD1, as called in the table, went unchecked against the DNA. TRBV21-1 is a listed pseudogene. The CDR3 extends over 20 amino acids. The CDR3 here is CASSIWTAALSSSYNSPLHF. The CDR3 DNA follows: TGTGCCAGCAGCATTTGGACAGCGGCCTTATCGAGCTCCTATAATTCACCCCTCCACTTT.

V gene TRBV30 combines with J gene TRBJ2-7; D is unresolved. Per the germline V gene, CDR1 is GTSNPN and CDR2 is SVGIG (reference sequence). The CDR3 totals 13 residues. V was shortened by 1 base and J by 5 bases, with 12 bases between the two germline ends. The CDR3 region has the DNA TGTGCCTGGAGTGCCCACGCCAGTAACGAGCAGTACTTC. It yields the protein CAWSAHASNEQYF.